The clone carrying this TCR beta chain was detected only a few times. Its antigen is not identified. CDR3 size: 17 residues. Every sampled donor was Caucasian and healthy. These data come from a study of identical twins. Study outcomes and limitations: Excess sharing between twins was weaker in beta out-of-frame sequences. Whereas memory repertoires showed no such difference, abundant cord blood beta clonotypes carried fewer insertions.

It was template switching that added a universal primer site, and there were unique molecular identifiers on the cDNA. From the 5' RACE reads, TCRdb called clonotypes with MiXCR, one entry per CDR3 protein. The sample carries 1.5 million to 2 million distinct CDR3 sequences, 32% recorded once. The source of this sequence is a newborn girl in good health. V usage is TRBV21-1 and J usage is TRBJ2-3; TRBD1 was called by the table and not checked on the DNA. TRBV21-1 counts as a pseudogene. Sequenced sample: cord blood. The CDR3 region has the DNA TGTGCCAGCAGCAAAGAGAAAACAGGGGTATGGCCAGATACGCAGTATTTT. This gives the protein CASSKEKTGVWPDTQYF.